One and the same sample provided the 14 T cell receptor beta chains below, sequenced in a study of cytomegalovirus exposure and HLA in healthy donors (dated by TCRdb to the late 2010s). Libraries came from the immunoSEQ multiplex PCR assay. The multiplex PCR relied on a mix of 60 forward primers for TCR Vbeta segments and 13 reverse primers for TCR Jbeta segments. TCRdb holds this immuneACCESS table with in-frame rearrangements only. Some clones are missing; in checked studies, unresolved V genes explain under half, and the rest has no known cause. The sample table contains about 160,000 clones; only one count was recorded for roughly 88% of them. The leading ten clones occupy roughly 6.7% of the sample. The sequenced sample was PBMCs. Receptors originate from a man over 45 in good health and CMV-seropositive.

The chain couples TRBV19 to TRBJ2-3; 8 nucleotides line up with TRBD2. This CDR3 has 16 amino acids. The V and J ends lost 5 bases and 6 bases, in that order; junction bases with no gene match: 13. Germline V CDR1 and CDR2: LNHDA, SQIVND (reference sequence). This chain's CDR3 is CASSPRRRGAGDTQYF. The CDR3 DNA sequence: TGTGCCAGTAGTCCCCGGAGGCGGGGGGCGGGGGATACGCAGTATTTT.

This chain links TRBV5-1 with TRBJ1-1; TRBD1 aligns across 7 bases. V trimming: 2 bases; J trimming: 3 bases; junction bases outside the gene matches: 1. The CDR3 length is 13 residues. The germline gives CDR1 SGHRS, CDR2 YFSETQ. In nucleotides, the CDR3 is TGCGCCAGCAGCTTCGGGACAGACACTGAAGCTTTCTTT. It encodes CASSFGTDTEAFF.

This clone was picked up a small number of times. The gene calls are TRBV6-5 and TRBJ2-1; D might be TRBD2 (6 bases). The CDR3 contains 13 residues. With 4 bases removed from V and 5 bases from J, the gap between germline ends came to 9 bases. Germline V CDR1 and CDR2: MNHEY, SVGAGI. CDR3 sequence (DNA): TGTGCCAGCAGTTCGGGACTTCACAATGAGCAGTTCTTC. It codes for CASSSGLHNEQFF.

The rearrangement uses TRBV11-2 and TRBJ1-1, with 7 bases fitting TRBD1. The germline gives CDR1 SGHAT, CDR2 FQNNGV. V was clipped by 4 bases and J by 7 bases; unmatched bases: 3. The CDR3 spans 12 residues. The CDR3 DNA sequence: TGTGCCAGCAGCTCATGGACAGGTGAAGCTTTCTTT. Encoded protein: CASSSWTGEAFF.

This rearrangement joins TRBV4-2 to TRBJ1-5; D ambiguous. This CDR3 is 16 amino acids long. CDR1 LGHNA and CDR2 YNFKEQ come from the germline V gene. V gave up 3 bases and J gave up 0 bases, with 12 bases separating them. CDR3 protein: CASSQTGGISNQPQHF. The CDR3 DNA is TGTGCCAGCAGCCAGACGGGAGGTATTAGCAATCAGCCCCAGCATTTT.

The rearrangement joins TRBV28 to TRBJ2-2, with 7 bases that match TRBD2. In germline, CDR1 is MDHEN, CDR2 SYDVKM. V was clipped by 6 bases and J by 5 bases; unmatched bases: 3. This CDR3 has 13 residues. The CDR3 DNA is TGTGCCAGCAGCGGGAGGCGGACCGGGGAGCTGTTTTTT. Protein sequence: CASSGRRTGELFF. Using reference TRBV28 and TRBJ2-2 for the parts outside the CDR3, the full variable domain is DVKVTQSSRYLVKRTGEKVFLECVQDMDHENMFWYRQDPGLGLRLIYFSYDVKMKEKGDIPEGYSVSREKKERFSLILESASTNQTSMYLCASSGRRTGELFFGEGSRLTVL.

The V and J genes are TRBV29-1 and TRBJ1-3, with TRBD1 matching over 9 bases. This CDR3 is built from 14 residues. CDR1 and CDR2 (germline): SQVTM, ANQGSEA. The trim removed 6 bases at V and 3 bases at J, leaving 6 bases unmatched. The CDR3 region has the DNA TGCAGCGTGGTGGGACAGGGAGGTGGAAACACCATATATTTT. Translation gives CSVVGQGGGNTIYF.

The genes are TRBV29-1 and TRBJ2-7, with D tentatively TRBD1 (6 bases). CDR1 is SQVTM, CDR2 ANQGSEA, per germline. V was pared by 2 bases and J by 3 bases, with 8 bases between. There are 12 residues in the CDR3. The CDR3 is CSVEMDSYEQYF. The CDR3 DNA reads as TGCAGCGTTGAAATGGACAGCTACGAGCAGTACTTC.

The CDR3 bases are TGCAGCGTTGTTTGGCAGGGATCCGAAGGCTACACCTTC. Its translation is CSVVWQGSEGYTF. The chain carries TRBV29-1 and TRBJ1-2; tentative D call: TRBD1 (5 bases). In germline, CDR1 is SQVTM, CDR2 ANQGSEA. This CDR3 is built from 13 residues. Between the trimmed V and J ends, which lost 4 bases and 8 bases, there was a span of 17 bases.

The genes are TRBV6-5 and TRBJ1-6; TRBD1 aligns across 7 bases. The germline V gene encodes CDR1 MNHEY and CDR2 SVGAGI. The CDR3 loop spans 13 amino acids. V gave up 10 bases and J gave up 10 bases; unmatched junction bases: 10. In nucleotides, the CDR3 is TGTGCCACCTCCCGGGACAGTCAATCACCCCTCCACTTT. It yields the protein CATSRDSQSPLHF.

This chain uses TRBV5-6 with TRBJ2-5; D might be TRBD2 (6 bases). Judging by the DNA end, TRBJ2-7 fits better; the J call may be wrong. CDR1 SGHDT and CDR2 YYEEEE come from the germline V gene. The CDR3 loop spans 15 amino acids. CDR3 in amino acids: CASSVTQGLPYEQYF. As DNA, the CDR3 is TGTGCCAGCAGCGTGACTCAGGGACTTCCCTACGAGCAGTACTTC.

The V call is TRBV6-5, the J call TRBJ1-1; D unresolved. Between the trimmed V and J ends, which lost 6 bases and 3 bases, there was a span of 11 bases. From germline, CDR1 is MNHEY and CDR2 SVGAGI. The CDR3 runs to 13 residues. CDR3: CASSRPRDTEAFF. The CDR3 DNA reads TGTGCCAGCAGCCGTCCCCGGGACACTGAAGCTTTCTTT.

The chain links TRBV7-9 to TRBJ1-1, with D possibly being TRBD1 (5 bases). The length of the CDR3 is 14 residues. Germline loops: CDR1 SEHNR, CDR2 FQNEAQ (reference sequence). Trimming took off 3 bases at V and 3 bases at J, with 11 bases between the two ends. The CDR3 DNA is TGTGCCAGCAGCTTCCACGCGGGGGACACTGAAGCTTTCTTT. Translation gives CASSFHAGDTEAFF. The variable domain in full, completed from reference TRBV7-9 and TRBJ1-1, reads DTGVSQNPRHKITKRGQNVTFRCDPISEHNRLYWYRQTLGQGPEFLTYFQNEAQLEKSRLLSDRFSAERPKGSFSTLEIQRTEQGDSAMYLCASSFHAGDTEAFFGQGTRLTVV.

The V and J genes are TRBV5-4 and TRBJ2-3; D possibly corresponds to TRBD1 (5 bases). The V and J ends lost 4 bases and 2 bases respectively, with 14 bases between them. This CDR3 spans 15 amino acids. Germline CDR1 SGHNT, CDR2 YYREEE (reference sequence). CDR3: CASSLRQGNTDTQYF. The CDR3 region has the DNA TGTGCCAGCAGCCTCAGGCAGGGCAACACAGATACGCAGTATTTT.